These 3 T cell receptor beta chains were sequenced from one sample in a study of T cells in Graves' hyperthyroidism and ophthalmopathy. TCR beta CDR3 region amplification was performed from RNA transcripts. The HTBI primer set served for first-round RT-PCR of the TCR CDR3. MiXCR, applied by TCRdb to the multiplex PCR reads, yields one record per CDR3 protein. The table includes 130,000 to 150,000 distinct CDR3 sequences, approximately 20% detected once. Sequenced sample: blood. The receptor set was obtained from a woman aged 45-65 years with Graves' hyperthyroidism that later progressed to Graves' ophthalmopathy.

There are many counts of this clonotype. The chain uses TRBV6-1 and TRBJ2-5; D not certain. Germline assignment: CDR1 MNHNS and CDR2 SASEGT. The CDR3 is made up of 14 amino acids. V lost 6 bases and J lost 1, with 12 bases in between. CDR3 in amino acids: CASRFGPSQETQYF. The CDR3 DNA reads as TGTGCCAGCAGGTTTGGGCCAAGCCAAGAGACCCAGTACTTC.

This clonotype has ten or more counts. The chain links TRBV5-5 to TRBJ2-7; TRBD2 matches 7 bases. CDR1 and CDR2 (germline): SGHKS, YYEKEE (reference sequence). CDR3 size: 11 residues. With V trimmed by 7 bases and J by 5 bases, 3 bases remained unmatched. DNA of the CDR3: TGTGCCAGCCTTCGGGGGGACGAGCAGTACTTC. Translating it yields CASLRGDEQYF.

The CDR3 nucleotides are TGCAGCGTTGTTTGGGAAATATCGAACACTGAAGCTTTCTTT. It yields the protein CSVVWEISNTEAFF. This chain joins TRBV29-1 and TRBJ1-1; D is undetermined. V gave up 4 bases and J gave up 1 base, with 13 bases separating them. Germline values: CDR1 SQVTM, CDR2 ANQGSEA. CDR3 length: 14 residues.